One and the same sample provided the 13 T cell receptor beta chains below, sequenced in a study of CD8 T cells in ankylosing spondylitis. MiXCR was run by TCRdb on the 5' RACE reads, yielding one entry per CDR3 protein. This sample has 250,000 to 350,000 distinct CDR3 sequences, with 20% found just once. The sample was blood, either unsorted or a sorted T cell fraction (not recorded which). Receptors were obtained from a male donor with ankylosing spondylitis or in good health (not recorded which).

This clonotype has just a few counts. The chain links TRBV12-3 or TRBV12-4 to TRBJ1-1; D unresolved. Trimming pared 2 bases from V and 3 bases from J, leaving 10 bases between. CDR3 length: 14 residues. The CDR3 spells CASSLRRRDTEAFF. In DNA form, the CDR3 reads TGTGCCAGCAGTTTAAGGCGGAGGGACACTGAAGCTTTCTTT.

V and J are TRBV28 and TRBJ2-3; 8 nucleotides line up with TRBD1. CDR1 MDHEN and CDR2 SYDVKM come from the germline V gene. The junction had 11 bases not matched to a gene; V was cut back by 8 bases and J by 4 bases. The CDR3 is made up of 15 amino acids. For the CDR3, the DNA is TGTGCCAGCGGGTACAGGGGGATTGGGGCAGATACGCAGTATTTT. Translating gives CASGYRGIGADTQYF.

This clonotype was found a few times. The genes are TRBV4-2 and TRBJ2-1, with D maybe TRBD2 (5 bases). V lost 3 bases to trimming and J lost 0 bases, with 12 bases between them. The CDR3 totals 16 residues. CDR1 is LGHNA and CDR2 is YNFKEQ in the germline V gene. The chain's CDR3 is CASSHTWESSYNEQFF. The CDR3 nucleotides read TGTGCCAGCAGCCACACGTGGGAGAGCTCCTACAATGAGCAGTTCTTC.

This chain joins TRBV7-2 and TRBJ2-5, with a possible D match to TRBD2 (5 bases). The CDR3 has 11 residues. The V end lost 4 bases, the J end lost 5 bases, and 5 bases lay between the germline ends. CDR1 is SGHTA, CDR2 FQGNSA, per germline. DNA of the CDR3: TGTGCCAGCAGCTGGAGGGAGACCCAGTACTTC. It yields the protein CASSWRETQYF.

V gene TRBV14 combines with J gene TRBJ1-6, with D possibly matching TRBD1 (5 bases). Trimming shortened V by 1 base and J by 10 bases, and 17 bases separated the two germline ends. The germline CDR1 and CDR2 sequences are SGHDN and FVKESK. The CDR3 has 16 residues. The CDR3 loop is CASSQASGRVGSPLHF. The CDR3, as DNA: TGTGCCAGCAGCCAAGCGTCGGGCAGGGTGGGATCACCCCTCCACTTT.

The CDR3 DNA reads TGCGCCAGTACGTCACAGGGCCCGTCGGGGGAGCTGTTTTTT. Translating gives CASTSQGPSGELFF. The rearrangement joins TRBV10-2 to TRBJ2-2, with a weak D call TRBD1 (6 bases). Trimming took 9 bases from V and 8 from J, leaving 19 bases between them. Germline CDR1 WSHSY, CDR2 SAAADI. The CDR3 has 14 residues.

This chain uses TRBV29-1 with TRBJ2-3; D call uncertain. CDR1 SQVTM and CDR2 ANQGSEA come from the germline V gene. This CDR3 has 15 amino acids. The germline V and J ends were trimmed by 2 bases and 2 bases, with 14 bases remaining between them. CDR3 in DNA: TGCAGCGTTGAATCCGGTGACGGATTCACAGATACGCAGTATTTT. As protein: CSVESGDGFTDTQYF.

This clonotype was counted many times. The V call is TRBV6-5, the J call TRBJ1-4; D not certain. The CDR3 has 14 residues. Germline lookup yields CDR1 MNHEY and CDR2 SVGAGI. V was pared by 0 bases and J by 5 bases, with 7 bases between. DNA of the CDR3: TGTGCCAGCAGTTACTCGAAGTCGAATGAAAAACTGTTTTTT. Translation: CASSYSKSNEKLFF.

V gene TRBV20-1 combines with J gene TRBJ2-7, with a tentative D call TRBD1 (6 bases). The V gene lost 6 bases and the J gene lost 6 bases, with 24 bases spanning the gap. In germline, CDR1 is DFQATT, CDR2 SNEGSKA (reference sequence). The CDR3 covers 15 residues. The CDR3 sequence is CSAQFAGQLLSEQYV. In nucleotides, the CDR3 is TGCAGTGCGCAATTCGCCGGACAGCTCCTCTCCGAGCAGTACGTC.

There are many counts of this clonotype. V usage is TRBV20-1 and J usage is TRBJ2-5, with 9 bases fitting TRBD2. The germline V gene has CDR1 DFQATT and CDR2 SNEGSKA (reference sequence). CDR3 length: 13 residues. Losses at the gene ends were 7 bases for V and 5 bases for J; bases not matched to a gene: 8. CDR3 nucleotide sequence: TGCAGTGTACGGCGGGAGGGCGGGGAGACCCAGTACTTC. This codes for CSVRREGGETQYF.

This clonotype was seen a few times. The J gene is TRBJ2-1, the V gene TRBV9; no reliable D call. The CDR3 is 17 residues long. Trimming took 0 bases from V and 0 from J, leaving 13 bases between them. Germline V CDR1 and CDR2: SGDLS, YYNGEE. CDR3: CASSVGNSLNSYNEQFF. In DNA form, the CDR3 reads TGTGCCAGCAGCGTAGGAAATAGCTTAAACTCCTACAATGAGCAGTTCTTC.

Here the CDR3 reads CSARTRGSGRSTDTQYF. The CDR3 bases are TGCAGTGCTAGGACCCGGGGGAGCGGGAGGTCCACAGATACGCAGTATTTT. This rearrangement joins TRBV20-1 to TRBJ2-3, with 9 bases aligning to TRBD2. Trimming cost V 3 bases and J 2 bases; bases outside gene matches: 12. The CDR3 sequence is 17 residues long. Germline CDR1 and CDR2: DFQATT and SNEGSKA (reference sequence).

The CDR3 region has the DNA TGCGCCAGCAGCCAGTCGACAGGGGAAGGGGAGCTGTTTTTT. It translates to CASSQSTGEGELFF. The V and J genes are TRBV5-1 and TRBJ2-2, with 8 bases fitting TRBD1. The junction had 7 bases not matched to a gene; V was cut back by 4 bases and J by 8 bases. CDR3 length: 14 residues. Looked up from germline, CDR1 is SGHRS and CDR2 is YFSETQ.